This TCR beta chain was captured in a study of blood T cell repertoires in COVID-19. Enrolment of Seattle patients took place during active infection, and they were followed longitudinally. Per the study methods: By means of reference gene primer amplification, nucleated cell counts were estimated. Only in-frame clones appear in the TCRdb table, and some are missing; sequencing was by immunoSEQ multiplex PCR. V and J calls and clone size come straight from that table; D and trimming were deduced from the DNA. This sample has 250,000 to 350,000 clones, with around 85% found just once. Between the trimmed V and J ends, which lost 4 bases and 8 bases, there was a span of 22 bases. CDR1 and CDR2 (germline): SGHRS, YFSETQ. This CDR3 is 16 amino acids long.

The sequenced sample was peripheral blood. The origin of this receptor is a human donor with COVID-19, enrolled during active disease. The donor label of this sample is uncertain. The rearrangement uses TRBV5-1 and TRBJ2-1, with D perhaps TRBD2 (6 bases). CDR3 sequence: CASSPGTSTWRDEQFF. The CDR3, as DNA: TGCGCCAGCAGCCCTGGGACTTCCACTTGGAGGGATGAGCAGTTCTTC.